This T cell receptor (beta chain) was sequenced in a study of identical twins. Study results and caveats: Partly confounded zero-insertion analyses could result from invariant MAIT and iNKT cells. The study found excess low generation probability among twin-shared out-of-frame alpha sequences.

Template switching (which added a universal primer site) was used, and cDNA carried unique molecular identifiers. Each CDR3 protein is one row after TCRdb ran MiXCR on the 5' RACE reads. The sample has about 570,000 distinct CDR3 sequences; roughly 9.5% are singletons. The CDR3 has 19 residues. On this clonotype itself: Its antigen is unidentified.

The sample was also linked to a second study, of yellow fever vaccine responses in identical twins. That work contributes: A vaccine T cell response that seemed partly convergent and partly personalized was reported in twins.

The source material was PBMCs. The sequence was collected from a woman aged 18-35 years in good health. This chain joins TRBV21-1 and TRBJ2-7; the DNA was not used to check the table's D call, TRBD2. TRBV21-1 is an annotated pseudogene. The CDR3, as DNA: TGTGCCAGCAGCAAAAGGTGGGGAGGAATCGCAAGCGGACCCTACGAGCAGTACTTC. It translates to CASSKRWGGIASGPYEQYF.